The 22 T cell receptor beta chains listed next were all sequenced from one sample in a study of shared clonotypes between healthy human individuals. Libraries were prepared by immunoSEQ multiplex PCR; TCRdb keeps only in-frame clonotypes and omits some of them. The sample yields millions of clones, approximately 94% seen once. Terminally differentiated effector memory CD45RA+ cells were excluded from the naive CD8 cells, which were CD45RO-negative and positively selected for CCR7. The sample was naive CD8+ T cells sorted from blood. The receptors come from a man aged 18 to 30 in good health.

The genes are TRBV19 and TRBJ2-7; 7 bases align to TRBD1. Germline CDR1 reads LNHDA; CDR2 reads SQIVND (reference sequence). Trimming cost V 4 bases and J 5 bases; bases outside gene matches: 8. The CDR3 spans 14 residues. CDR3 DNA: TGTGCCAGTAGTACCACGACAGGGTTCAACGAGCAGTACTTC. Protein product: CASSTTTGFNEQYF.

Note on this clone: In the same sample, other DNA sequences code for this CDR3. The gene calls are TRBV7-9 and TRBJ2-7; the D gene is possibly TRBD2 (5 bases). V was clipped by 1 base and J by 2 bases, with 9 bases between them. This CDR3 has 14 amino acids. Germline V gene sequence: CDR1 SEHNR, CDR2 FQNEAQ (reference sequence). CDR3 sequence reads: CASSLDRGPYEQYF. CDR3 nucleotides: TGTGCCAGCAGCTTAGATCGAGGGCCCTACGAGCAGTACTTC.

The rearrangement joins TRBV6-1 to TRBJ1-2, with D unclear. Germline assignment: CDR1 MNHNS and CDR2 SASEGT. Trimming took off 6 bases at V and 3 bases at J, with 2 bases between the two ends. This CDR3 has 10 residues. The CDR3 DNA sequence: TGTGCCAGCAGCTACTATGGCTACACCTTC. Protein: CASSYYGYTF.

The chain couples TRBV28 to TRBJ1-2; D gene unclear. Germline CDR1 reads MDHEN; CDR2 reads SYDVKM. V was clipped by 3 bases and J by 6 bases, with 14 bases between them. The CDR3 has 14 amino acids. CDR3 region: CASSFGRNTHGYTF. In DNA, the CDR3 is TGTGCCAGCAGTTTTGGTCGTAACACCCATGGCTACACCTTC.

The chain carries TRBV11-3 and TRBJ1-1; D is ambiguous. The CDR3 is 13 amino acids. The ends were cut back, 0 bases at V and 1 base at J, with 3 bases in the middle. CDR1 and CDR2 (germline): SGHNT, YENEEA. CDR3 DNA sequence: TGTGCCAGCAGCTTAGATTGGAACACTGAAGCTTTCTTT. This codes for CASSLDWNTEAFF.

The gene calls are TRBV28 and TRBJ1-1, with TRBD1 matching over 7 bases. V shed 4 bases, J shed 6 bases, and the junction held 8 bases outside the gene matches. The germline V gene has CDR1 MDHEN and CDR2 SYDVKM. This CDR3 has 14 residues. This chain's CDR3 is CASSYTGVGPEAFF. CDR3 sequence (DNA): TGTGCCAGCAGTTATACAGGGGTCGGGCCTGAAGCTTTCTTT.

The chain carries TRBV10-3 and TRBJ2-1; maybe TRBD2 (6 bases). CDR3 length: 18 residues. V lost 1 base, J lost 6 bases, and 22 bases lay in between. Germline CDR1 reads ENHRY; CDR2 reads SYGVKD. CDR3 residues: CAISELIGRDGSINEQFF. In DNA, the CDR3 is TGTGCCATCAGTGAGTTGATAGGGCGGGACGGTTCAATCAATGAGCAGTTCTTC.

The chain links TRBV7-9 to TRBJ2-2; the match to TRBD1 covers 7 bases. Germline values: CDR1 SEHNR, CDR2 FQNEAQ (reference sequence). Trimming at V came to 5 bases and at J to 4 bases, leaving 10 bases not matched to a gene. This CDR3 has 16 residues. CDR3 sequence (DNA): TGTGCCAGCAGCCAGGCCCCGGGACAGACCACCGGGGAGCTGTTTTTT. This gives the protein CASSQAPGQTTGELFF.

This chain uses TRBV13 with TRBJ2-1, with D possibly being TRBD1 (5 bases). CDR1 is PRHDT and CDR2 is FYEKMQ in the germline V gene (reference sequence). The CDR3 consists of 13 residues. Trimming pared 5 bases from V and 4 bases from J, leaving 9 bases between. CDR3 sequence reads: CASSEGDYNEQFF. Here the CDR3 DNA reads TGTGCCAGCAGCGAAGGGGATTACAATGAGCAGTTCTTC.

The chain joins TRBV7-9 to TRBJ1-1; D perhaps matches TRBD1 (6 bases). Germline V gene sequence: CDR1 SEHNR, CDR2 FQNEAQ (reference sequence). The V end lost 8 bases, the J end lost 7 bases, and 17 bases lay between the germline ends. The CDR3 length is 13 residues. CDR3 loop: CASAYQGTGEAFF. CDR3 bases: TGTGCCAGCGCATATCAGGGGACGGGTGAAGCTTTCTTT.

This chain links TRBV28 with TRBJ1-5, with unresolved D. Germline V CDR1 and CDR2: MDHEN, SYDVKM. The V gene lost 6 bases and the J gene lost 6 bases, with 9 bases spanning the gap. The CDR3 extends over 12 amino acids. The CDR3 nucleotides are TGTGCCAGCAGCACCCCCCCTCAGCCCCAGCATTTT. Translation: CASSTPPQPQHF.

V is TRBV7-9 and J is TRBJ2-5, with D perhaps matching TRBD2 (5 bases). Trimming removed 4 bases at V and 1 base at J, with 19 bases between. The CDR3 runs 17 residues. The V gene's germline CDR1 is SEHNR and CDR2 FQNEAQ (reference sequence). CDR3 DNA: TGTGCCAGCAGCTCGTGGCTCACCGGAGCGGTCCAAGAGACCCAGTACTTC. This gives the protein CASSSWLTGAVQETQYF.

V usage is TRBV7-6 and J usage is TRBJ2-5, with 9 bases fitting TRBD2. The CDR3 is 15 amino acids. Per germline, CDR1 SGHVS and CDR2 FNYEAQ. Trimming took 1 base from V and 5 from J; bases not matched to a gene: 5. CDR3 protein: CASSLESTSGETQYF. The CDR3 DNA follows: TGTGCCAGCAGCTTAGAATCAACTAGCGGGGAGACCCAGTACTTC.

The chain couples TRBV6-1 to TRBJ2-5; 8 bases are shared with TRBD2. V shed 0 bases and J 5 bases; nucleotides not matched to a gene: 14. The CDR3 length is 18 residues. Per the germline V gene, CDR1 is MNHNS and CDR2 is SASEGT. CDR3: CASSEASGLASSVETQYF. DNA of the CDR3: TGTGCCAGCAGTGAAGCTTCTGGACTAGCCTCCTCGGTGGAGACCCAGTACTTC.

CDR3 amino acids: CASSLGGPGEKLFF. Written as DNA, the CDR3 is TGTGCCAGCAGCTTAGGAGGTCCGGGTGAAAAACTGTTTTTT. V and J are TRBV5-6 and TRBJ1-4, with D hard to call. V was pared by 2 bases and J by 7 bases, with 12 bases between. Germline V gene lookup returns CDR1 SGHDT and CDR2 YYEEEE. The CDR3 has 14 residues.

The chain uses TRBV28 and TRBJ2-7; TRBD2 matches at 9 bases. The CDR3 spans 14 residues. V was pared by 11 bases and J by 5 bases, with 13 bases of the junction left unmatched. CDR1 is MDHEN, CDR2 SYDVKM, per germline. The CDR3 DNA reads TGTGCCTGTTCTAATGCGGGAGGGATCGACGAGCAGTACTTC. It codes for CACSNAGGIDEQYF.

The genes are TRBV30 and TRBJ2-7; 7 nucleotides match TRBD2. V lost 4 bases and J lost 2; bases outside the gene matches: 8. The CDR3 consists of 14 residues. Per the germline V gene, CDR1 is GTSNPN and CDR2 is SVGIG (reference sequence). DNA of the CDR3: TGTGCCTGGAACATGGGGGGGAGAGCCTACGAGCAGTACTTC. Translating it yields CAWNMGGRAYEQYF.

This clone was counted a single time. The chain employs TRBV5-1 and TRBJ2-7; 11 bases line up with TRBD2. Trimming at V came to 3 bases and at J to 1 base, leaving 9 bases not matched to a gene. CDR1 and CDR2 from the germline V gene are SGHRS and YFSETQ. The CDR3 is 17 residues long. The CDR3 loop is CASSSILAGEGSYEQYF. As DNA, the CDR3 is TGCGCCAGCAGCTCGATACTAGCGGGAGAAGGGTCCTACGAGCAGTACTTC. Combining the CDR3 with reference TRBV5-1 and TRBJ2-7 gives the whole variable domain KAGVTQTPRYLIKTRGQQVTLSCSPISGHRSVSWYQQTPGQGLQFLFEYFSETQRNKGNFPGRFSGRQFSNSRSEMNVSTLELGDSALYLCASSSILAGEGSYEQYFGPGTRLTVT.

The chain has TRBV7-2 and TRBJ2-7; TRBD2 agrees at 8 bases. V dropped 5 bases and J dropped 3; count of bases not matched to a gene: 9. The V gene's germline CDR1 is SGHTA and CDR2 FQGNSA. The CDR3 is 15 residues long. The CDR3 loop reads CASSHTTSGGYEQYF. DNA of the CDR3: TGTGCCAGCAGCCATACAACTAGCGGCGGCTACGAGCAGTACTTC. Based on the CDR3 plus reference TRBV7-2 and TRBJ2-7, the full variable domain is GAGVSQSPSNKVTEKGKDVELRCDPISGHTALYWYRQSLGQGLEFLIYFQGNSAPDKSGLPSDRFSAERTGGSVSTLTIQRTQQEDSAVYLCASSHTTSGGYEQYFGPGTRLTVT.

This chain links TRBV11-2 with TRBJ2-7; 7 bases are shared with TRBD1. The germline CDR1 and CDR2 sequences are SGHAT and FQNNGV. This CDR3 spans 14 amino acids. Trimming took 3 bases from V and 5 from J; bases not matched to a gene: 7. CDR3 residues: CASSFRGFDHEQYF. CDR3 bases: TGTGCCAGCAGCTTCAGGGGGTTCGACCACGAGCAGTACTTC.

Concerning this clone: Other DNA sequences in this sample translate to the same CDR3. The DNA for the CDR3 is TGTGCCAGCAGTCTAGGGAGTGAGCAGTTCTTC. It specifies CASSLGSEQFF. This chain links TRBV27 with TRBJ2-1; a possible D gene is TRBD2 (5 bases). V lost 5 bases and J 9 bases, leaving 8 bases between the germline ends. This CDR3 is 11 amino acids long. From germline, CDR1 is MNHEY and CDR2 SMNVEV (reference sequence).

This rearrangement joins TRBV11-2 to TRBJ2-2; TRBD1 agrees at 7 bases. V lost 3 bases, J lost 7 bases, and 17 bases stayed unmatched. The CDR3 contains 18 residues. Germline lookup yields CDR1 SGHAT and CDR2 FQNNGV. CDR3 region: CASSFRIRGGEVGGELFF. The DNA for the CDR3 is TGTGCCAGCAGCTTTAGGATCCGAGGGGGCGAGGTCGGCGGGGAGCTGTTTTTT. The variable domain in full, with the rest retrieved from reference TRBV11-2 and TRBJ2-2, is EAGVAQSPRYKIIEKRQSVAFWCNPISGHATLYWYQQILGQGPKLLIQFQNNGVVDDSQLPKDRFSAERLKGVDSTLKIQPAKLEDSAVYLCASSFRIRGGEVGGELFFGEGSRLTVL.